This TCR beta chain was found in a study of T cell responses to AZD1222 COVID-19 vaccine (TCRdb year 2021). Background for the entire study: AZD1222 recipients with second doses at about 4 weeks or about 12 weeks were pooled, because spike-specific TCR depth and breadth did not differ between schedules. Trial participants were enrolled by age into subgroups of 18-55, 56-69 and 70-plus years, and around 140, 26 and 57 TCR-sequenced participants, respectively, were included in these subgroups. TCR sequencing was performed for about 240 trial participants, of whom around 200 were given two doses of AZD1222 and about 25 were given two doses of MenACWY control vaccine.

The time point label, read with the paper, signifies: baseline before first vaccination. Samples from vaccinated people were obtained from the UK trials COV001 and COV002, which included a single-blind randomized controlled phase 2/3 trial of AZD1222 (ChAdOx1 nCoV-19) in healthy adults. Trial participant PBMC samples were collected at day 0 and day 28 after the second dose for TCRbeta chain sequencing. From cysteine to phenylalanine, the CDR3 is 12 amino acids long. This entry keeps only the CDR3 DNA: 36 bases, framed from base 1. From the germline V gene, CDR1 is MDHEN and CDR2 is SYDVKM. A distance of 5 bases separates the germline ends of V and J, which lose 2 bases and 4 bases respectively. The CDR3 regions of human TCRbeta chains were analyzed by immunosequencing. The paper's data handling went like this. Repertoire TCRs were matched against a reference library of SARS-CoV-2-specific TCRs generated with the MIRA antigen-specificity platform. Breadth was defined as the fraction of unique TCRs that were SARS-CoV-2-associated. Depth was defined as the fraction of total T cells that were SARS-CoV-2-associated. Using the MIRA data, each spike-specific TCR was assigned both to the spike region to which the TCR was reactive and to a CD4 or CD8 class. Log10-transformed breadth and depth values were compared by one-way ANOVA with Sidak's multiple comparisons tests. TCRdb took over this immuneACCESS table, retaining in-frame rearrangements with V and J assigned. Such tables are incomplete; in checked studies, under half of the missing clones stem from an unresolved V gene, and the remainder is unexplained. V and J calls and clone size are those listed in that table; D and trimming were worked out from the DNA. The sample contains 95,000 to 150,000 clones, 88% of them found a single time. Of the sample, less than 6% falls within the top ten clones.

Points on this clone: The specificity of this receptor is unknown. Nothing much larger sits one base from this clone, and base qualities are not available.

Here is what the overall study found, with its caveats: The whole spike protein was spanned by vaccine-associated CD4 TCRs, and dominant responses were seen in regions 160-218 and 743-854. Conclusions about previously exposed vaccinees are limited because only six or seven AZD1222 recipients were SARS-CoV-2 seropositive at baseline. After two AZD1222 doses, both the breadth and the depth of spike-specific TCRs were significantly higher than at day 0 and than in MenACWY recipients. Epitopes outside the regions mutated in the B.1.351 and B.1.1.7 variants were reportedly recognized by nearly half of the unique spike-specific TCRs. Because no day 14 peak-response samples were available, repertoires were characterized only after the peak T cell response. The 56-69-year group was small, and its depth increase did not reach significance, likely because of low power. Participants were mostly white British and included more females than males, and it was suggested by the authors that clonal diversity may have been underestimated.

The clonotype comes from an adult in good health. Source: peripheral blood, taken on day 0 of AZD1222 vaccination. The sequence is built from TRBV28 and TRBJ1-2, and TRBD1 may be the D gene, going by 5 matching bases. The DNA is as follows: TGTGCCAGCAGTTTAGGGGGCTATGGCTACACCTTC. Its protein reads: CASSLGGYGYTF.